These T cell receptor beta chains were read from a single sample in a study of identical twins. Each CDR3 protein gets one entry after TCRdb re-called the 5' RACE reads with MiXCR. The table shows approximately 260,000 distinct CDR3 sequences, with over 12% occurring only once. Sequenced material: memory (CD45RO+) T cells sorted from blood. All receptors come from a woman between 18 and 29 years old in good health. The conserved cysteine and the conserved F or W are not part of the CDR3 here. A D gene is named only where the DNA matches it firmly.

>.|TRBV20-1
SALHSGAKNIQY
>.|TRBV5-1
ASSLDRAMGETQY
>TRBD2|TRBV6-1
ASSLKSPSGGAGYEQY
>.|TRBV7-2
ASTRLGGAGDTQY
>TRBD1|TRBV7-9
ASSLALLGQGSGYT
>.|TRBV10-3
ATQRGDSNQPQH
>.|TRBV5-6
ASEWRSGKVEQF
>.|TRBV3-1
ASSHAGELF
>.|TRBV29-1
SVEGQEGTGELF
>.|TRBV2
ASILQVLTGELF
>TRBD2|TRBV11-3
ASSTRLAGGLDTQY
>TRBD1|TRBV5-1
ASSPPGQGTSYGYT
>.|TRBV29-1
SAEDGRGTGELF
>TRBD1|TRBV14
ASSGGTGGYEQY
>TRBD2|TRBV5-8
ASSLRGGAYTGELF
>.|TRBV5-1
ASSSSPQPYGYT
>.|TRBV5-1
ASSLIPPGVNTEAF
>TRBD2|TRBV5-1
ASSPGTSGLSDTQY
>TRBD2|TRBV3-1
ASSQHVIAGATDTQY
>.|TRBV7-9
ASSLLSGGETQY
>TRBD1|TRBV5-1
ASSGTGGEDEQF
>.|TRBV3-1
ASSPGTPSSYNEQF
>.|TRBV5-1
ASSLGGTLNTEAF
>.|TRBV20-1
SARDGEGFGGYT
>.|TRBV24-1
ATSAQGIKNNEQF
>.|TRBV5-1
ASSLGTSRGYEQY
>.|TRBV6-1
ATTTGGSSYNEQF
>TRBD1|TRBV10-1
ASSESGTAYNEQF
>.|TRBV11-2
ASTQSRSNTGELF
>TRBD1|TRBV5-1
ASSWGDRNSYEQY
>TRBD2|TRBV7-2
ASTSGPRNEQF
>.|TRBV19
ASTPAGSNNEQY
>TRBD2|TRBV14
ASSQDRTSGIEQF
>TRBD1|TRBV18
ASSGEGQGNSPLH
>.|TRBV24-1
ATSDGGNEQF
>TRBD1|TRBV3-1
ASSQGGQRNQPQH
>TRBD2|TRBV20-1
SAAGGANNEQF
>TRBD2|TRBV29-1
SVGRSGRVGEQF
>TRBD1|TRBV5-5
ASSLASQGAGYGYT
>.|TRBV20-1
SASGWDFTDTQY
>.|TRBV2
ASSRLEYEQY
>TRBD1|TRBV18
ASSPKGDRGYEQY
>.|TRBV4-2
ASSQERGVGYEQY
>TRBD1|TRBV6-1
ASSGGQQPDQPQH
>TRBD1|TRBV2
ACSPFTGENSPLH
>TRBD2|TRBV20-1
SASLGLAGPQTQY
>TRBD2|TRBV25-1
ASKAGLPPYEQY
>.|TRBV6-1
ASSPQLQETQY
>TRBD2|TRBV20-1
SASDYWTSGGYNEQF
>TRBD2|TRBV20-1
SASKLAGILETQY
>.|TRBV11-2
ASSEQGFGGYGYT
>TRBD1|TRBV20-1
SASDRARNTIY
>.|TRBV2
ASRSAGDEQF
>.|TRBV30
AWSGGLSNQPQH
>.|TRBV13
ASSLQPLSKPQH